The present TCR beta chain was sequenced within a study of CD8+CD57+ T cells in acquired aplastic anemia. This CDR3 is 17 amino acids long. Losses at the gene ends were 4 bases for V and 5 bases for J; bases not matched to a gene: 14. In germline, CDR1 is SGDLS, CDR2 YYNGEE. Researchers used genomic DNA as the template to profile TCR beta VDJ and CDR3. TCRdb reprocessed the reads via MiXCR and lists one record per CDR3 protein. The data show 350,000 to 450,000 distinct CDR3 sequences, 65% to 80% seen once. This TCR was sampled from a human donor in good health, serving as a control. The rearrangement uses TRBV9 and TRBJ2-3; 9 bases agree with TRBD2. The sequenced sample consisted of sorted CD4+, CD8+, or CD8+CD57+ T cells (not recorded which) from PBMCs. DNA of the CDR3: TGTGCCAGCAGCTTGCCAGGGACTAGCAGGGGAGGAGATACGCAGTATTTT. This encodes CASSLPGTSRGGDTQYF.